This TCR beta chain originates from a study of T cell repertoires in cytomegalovirus infection. At the level of the study: Alongside well-studied HLA-B-restricted CMV epitopes, recently identified HLA-C-restricted CMV epitopes were also used. It was the public TCR beta signatures that indicated both CMV infection and matching HLA type. Findings and caveats of the study: In two of eight donors, the top clonotype was HLA-C-restricted CMV-specific. People with CMV and the relevant HLA were identified by cumulative public TCR beta family frequency.

About this clonotype: The antigen is undetermined.

TCRdb processed the reads anew with MiXCR; each CDR3 protein has one entry. In the table there are around 900,000 distinct CDR3 sequences, 30% to 40% of which are singletons. Trimming removed 6 bases from V and 6 bases from J; junction bases left unmatched: 13. The germline V gene has CDR1 KGHSH and CDR2 LQKENI. This CDR3 is 15 amino acids long. V usage is TRBV18 and J usage is TRBJ1-1, with 7 nucleotides matching TRBD1. The TCR comes from a human donor in good health (CMV status not recorded). Some clones in this sample may be carry-over from other donors' samples. The specimen was cultured CD8+ T cells from PBMCs, collected from culture after CMV antigen stimulation. CDR3 in amino acids: CASSRGGQGVPEAFF. For the CDR3, the DNA is TGTGCCAGCTCTCGCGGTGGCCAGGGGGTCCCTGAAGCTTTCTTT.